This T cell receptor beta chain was profiled in a study of T cells in localized non-small cell lung cancer. CDR3 length: 16 residues. Germline values: CDR1 SGDLS, CDR2 YYNGEE. V was shortened by 0 bases and J by 1 base, with 12 bases between the two germline ends. Profiled with immunoSEQ multiplex PCR; TCRdb holds only in-frame clones, not every one. In the table there are 13,000 to 15,000 clones, more than 70% of which are singletons. Comments on this clone: The antigen remains unidentified.

Overall study findings and caveats: The study linked higher blood T cell density to longer overall survival.

The rearrangement joins TRBV9 to TRBJ2-3; perhaps D is TRBD1 or TRBD2 (5 bases each). This sequence was found in a man aged 35-75 years with stage III lung adenocarcinoma. The sample here was peripheral blood mononuclear cells, taken before any cancer treatment. CDR3: CASSVGQGEGTDTQYF. The CDR3 region has the DNA TGTGCCAGCAGCGTAGGCCAGGGAGAGGGCACAGATACGCAGTATTTT.